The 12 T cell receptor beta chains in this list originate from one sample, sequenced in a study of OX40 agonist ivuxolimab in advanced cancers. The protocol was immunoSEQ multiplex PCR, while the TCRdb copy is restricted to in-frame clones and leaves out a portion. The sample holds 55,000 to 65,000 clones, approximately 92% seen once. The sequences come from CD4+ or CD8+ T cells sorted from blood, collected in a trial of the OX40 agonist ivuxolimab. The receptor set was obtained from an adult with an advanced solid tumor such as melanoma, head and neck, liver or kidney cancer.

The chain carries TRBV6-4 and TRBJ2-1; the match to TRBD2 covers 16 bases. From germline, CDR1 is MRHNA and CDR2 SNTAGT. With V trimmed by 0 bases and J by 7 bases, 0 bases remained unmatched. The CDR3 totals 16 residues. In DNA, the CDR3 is TGTGCCAGCAGTGACTCGGGACTAGCGGGAGGGAATGAGCAGTTCTTC. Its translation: CASSDSGLAGGNEQFF.

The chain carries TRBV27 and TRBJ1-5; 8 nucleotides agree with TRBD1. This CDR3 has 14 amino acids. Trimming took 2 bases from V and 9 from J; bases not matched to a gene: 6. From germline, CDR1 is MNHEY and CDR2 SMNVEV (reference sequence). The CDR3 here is CASSLGTGIWPQHF. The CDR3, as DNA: TGTGCCAGCAGTTTAGGGACAGGTATATGGCCCCAGCATTTT.

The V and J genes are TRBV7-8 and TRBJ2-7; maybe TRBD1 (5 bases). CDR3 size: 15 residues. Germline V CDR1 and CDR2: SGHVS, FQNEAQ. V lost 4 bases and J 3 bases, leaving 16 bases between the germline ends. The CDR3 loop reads CASSSSLGQGYEQYF. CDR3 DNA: TGTGCCAGCAGCTCCTCCCTTGGGCAGGGCTACGAGCAGTACTTC. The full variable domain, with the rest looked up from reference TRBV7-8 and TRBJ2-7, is GAGVSQSPRYKVAKRGQDVALRCDPISGHVSLFWYQQALGQGPEFLTYFQNEAQLDKSGLPSDRFFAERPEGSVSTLKIQRTQQEDSAVYLCASSSSLGQGYEQYFGPGTRLTVT.

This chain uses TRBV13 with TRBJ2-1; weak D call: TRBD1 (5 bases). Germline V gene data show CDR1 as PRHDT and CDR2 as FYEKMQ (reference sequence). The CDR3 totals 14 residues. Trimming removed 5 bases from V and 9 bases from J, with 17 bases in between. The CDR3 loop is CASSIGEQVAEQFF. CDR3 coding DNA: TGTGCCAGCAGCATCGGTGAACAGGTAGCTGAGCAGTTCTTC.

CDR3 in amino acids: CASRSWSRSYEQYF. The CDR3 DNA is TGTGCCAGCAGGTCGTGGTCCCGCTCCTACGAGCAGTACTTC. The chain joins TRBV6-1 to TRBJ2-7; no definite D call. V lost 6 bases and J 0 bases, leaving 12 bases between the germline ends. Germline CDR1 and CDR2: MNHNS and SASEGT. The CDR3 has 14 residues.

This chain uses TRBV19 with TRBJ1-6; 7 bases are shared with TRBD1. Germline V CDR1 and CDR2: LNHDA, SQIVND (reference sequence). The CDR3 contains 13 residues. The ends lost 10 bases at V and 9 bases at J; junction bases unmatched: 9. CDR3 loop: CAIADREGSPLHF. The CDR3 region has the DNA TGTGCCATTGCCGACAGGGAGGGTTCACCCCTCCACTTT.

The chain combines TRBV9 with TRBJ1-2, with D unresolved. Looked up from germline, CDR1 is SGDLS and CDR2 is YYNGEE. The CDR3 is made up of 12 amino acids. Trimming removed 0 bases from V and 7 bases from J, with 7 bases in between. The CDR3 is CASSVGGPGYTF. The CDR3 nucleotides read TGTGCCAGCAGCGTAGGAGGACCTGGCTACACCTTC. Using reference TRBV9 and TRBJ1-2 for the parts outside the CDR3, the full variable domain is DSGVTQTPKHLITATGQRVTLRCSPRSGDLSVYWYQQSLDQGLQFLIQYYNGEERAKGNILERFSAQQFPDLHSELNLSSLELGDSALYFCASSVGGPGYTFGSGTRLTVV.

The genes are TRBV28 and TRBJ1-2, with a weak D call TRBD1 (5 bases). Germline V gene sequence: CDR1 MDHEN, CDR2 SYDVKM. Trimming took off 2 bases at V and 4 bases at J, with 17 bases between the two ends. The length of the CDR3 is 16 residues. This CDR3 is CASSLPTRGGVYGYTF. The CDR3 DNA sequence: TGTGCCAGCAGTTTACCTACCCGGGGGGGGGTCTATGGCTACACCTTC.

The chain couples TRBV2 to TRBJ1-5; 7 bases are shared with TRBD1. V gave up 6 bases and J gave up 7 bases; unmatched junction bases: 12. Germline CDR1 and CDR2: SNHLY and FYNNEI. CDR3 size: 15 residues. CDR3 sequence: CASSAGTDTIQPQHF. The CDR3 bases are TGTGCCAGCAGCGCCGGGACAGATACAATCCAGCCCCAGCATTTT.

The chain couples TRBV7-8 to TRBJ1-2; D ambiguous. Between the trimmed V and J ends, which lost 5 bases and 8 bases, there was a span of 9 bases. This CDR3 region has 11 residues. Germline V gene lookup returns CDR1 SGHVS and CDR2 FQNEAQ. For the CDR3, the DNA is TGTGCCAGCAGCGCCCCTGGGGGCTACACCTTC. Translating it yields CASSAPGGYTF.

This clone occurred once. The CDR3 loop is CASPLSIEQYV. The DNA for the CDR3 is TGCGCCAGCCCACTCTCGATCGAGCAGTACGTC. The V gene is TRBV23-1, the J gene TRBJ2-7; unclear D gene. TRBV23-1 carries the ORF label, with uncertain function. This CDR3 region has 11 residues. V was trimmed by 8 bases and J by 6 bases, leaving 11 bases between them.

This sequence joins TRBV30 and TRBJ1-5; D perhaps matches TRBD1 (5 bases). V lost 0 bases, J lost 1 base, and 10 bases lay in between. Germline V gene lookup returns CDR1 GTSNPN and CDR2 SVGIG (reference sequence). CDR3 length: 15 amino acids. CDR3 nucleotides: TGTGCCTGGAGTGTAGGGACCACCAGCAATCAGCCCCAGCATTTT. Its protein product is CAWSVGTTSNQPQHF.